Each of the 19 T cell receptor beta chains below was sequenced from the same sample in a study of blood T cell repertoires in COVID-19. Generated by immunoSEQ multiplex PCR, the TCRdb table keeps only in-frame clones and is missing some. The sample records roughly 100,000 clones, around four fifths being singletons. Sequences were obtained from peripheral blood. These TCRs come from a man in his 60s with acute or convalescent COVID-19.

The V gene is TRBV3-1 (or the pseudogene TRBV3-2), the J gene TRBJ2-6, with D tentatively TRBD2 (5 bases). Trimming cost V 0 bases and J 0 bases, with 15 bases left between them. The germline V gene encodes CDR1 LGHDT and CDR2 YNNKEL (reference sequence). The CDR3 runs to 19 residues. CDR3 in amino acids: CASSQDLPGSSSGANVLTF. Here the CDR3 DNA reads TGTGCCAGCAGCCAAGATCTACCGGGGTCTAGCTCTGGGGCCAACGTCCTGACTTTC.

V is TRBV19 and J is TRBJ1-6; weak D call: TRBD1 (6 bases). Germline CDR1 and CDR2: LNHDA and SQIVND (reference sequence). The CDR3 is 12 residues long. V lost 6 bases, J lost 8 bases, and 8 bases lay in between. The chain's CDR3 is CASSDRYSPLHF. The DNA for the CDR3 is TGTGCCAGTAGCGACAGGTATTCACCCCTCCACTTT.

The J gene is TRBJ1-5, the V gene TRBV19; TRBD1 agrees at 9 bases. Germline V lookup: CDR1 LNHDA, CDR2 SQIVND (reference sequence). J lost 5 bases, V lost 2 bases, and 1 base had no gene match. CDR3 length: 14 amino acids. CDR3 sequence reads: CASSIWTGDQPQHF. CDR3 coding DNA: TGTGCCAGTAGTATATGGACAGGGGATCAGCCCCAGCATTTT.

The chain uses TRBV19 and TRBJ1-5; perhaps TRBD1 as D (5 bases). Germline V gene data show CDR1 as LNHDA and CDR2 as SQIVND (reference sequence). Trimming cost V 1 base and J 6 bases, with 13 bases left between them. This CDR3 is 15 amino acids long. Written as DNA, the CDR3 is TGTGCCAGTAGTATAGGGGGGGGACTTACTCAGCCCCAGCATTTT. Residues: CASSIGGGLTQPQHF.

The genes are TRBV9 and TRBJ1-6, with D unclear. V lost 3 bases, J lost 0 bases, and 7 bases lay in between. This CDR3 has 15 amino acids. Germline-derived CDR1 and CDR2 are SGDLS and YYNGEE. The CDR3 protein is CASSAESSYNSPLHF. The CDR3 coding sequence is TGTGCCAGCAGCGCTGAGAGCTCCTATAATTCACCCCTCCACTTT. The complete variable domain, with remaining parts taken from reference TRBV9 and TRBJ1-6, reads DSGVTQTPKHLITATGQRVTLRCSPRSGDLSVYWYQQSLDQGLQFLIQYYNGEERAKGNILERFSAQQFPDLHSELNLSSLELGDSALYFCASSAESSYNSPLHFGNGTRLTVT.

This chain connects TRBV6-5 to TRBJ1-1; TRBD1 matches at 10 bases. This CDR3 comprises 16 residues. The junction had 7 bases not matched to a gene; V was cut back by 2 bases and J by 4 bases. Germline CDR1 reads MNHEY; CDR2 reads SVGAGI. The chain's CDR3 is CASSYPDRGPGTEAFF. As DNA, the CDR3 is TGTGCCAGCAGTTACCCCGACAGGGGGCCGGGCACTGAAGCTTTCTTT.

This clone was counted between two and nine times. This chain connects TRBV7-9 to TRBJ2-7; possible D gene TRBD1, 6 bases. V was pared by 5 bases and J by 2 bases, with 19 bases between. Germline-derived CDR1 and CDR2 are SEHNR and FQNEAQ (reference sequence). CDR3 size: 16 residues. The DNA for the CDR3 is TGTGCCAGCAGCAACCCTTTGCAGGGGAACACCTACGAGCAGTACTTC. Amino acids: CASSNPLQGNTYEQYF.

The chain couples TRBV5-1 to TRBJ2-7; a possible D gene is TRBD1 (6 bases). The CDR3 totals 15 residues. The germline V gene encodes CDR1 SGHRS and CDR2 YFSETQ. The V and J ends lost 0 bases and 4 bases respectively, with 14 bases between them. DNA for the CDR3: TGCGCCAGCAGCTTGGGACAGGCGGTTGGGTACGAGCAGTACTTC. Translating it yields CASSLGQAVGYEQYF.

The CDR3 loop reads CASARWDSGSGNTIYF. DNA for the CDR3: TGTGCCAGCGCCCGTTGGGACTCCGGCTCTGGAAACACCATATATTTT. The V call is TRBV9, the J call TRBJ1-3; maybe TRBD1 (5 bases). The germline V gene encodes CDR1 SGDLS and CDR2 YYNGEE. V was clipped by 7 bases and J by 0 bases, with 17 bases between them. This CDR3 is built from 16 residues.

About this clone itself: Other DNA sequences in this sample translate to the same CDR3. The chain recombines TRBV5-1 with TRBJ1-1; D ambiguous. The CDR3 sequence is 14 residues long. CDR1 is SGHRS, CDR2 YFSETQ, per germline. The V gene lost 0 bases and the J gene lost 3 bases, with 9 bases spanning the gap. The CDR3 sequence is CASSLAGGYTEAFF. The CDR3, as DNA: TGCGCCAGCAGCTTGGCCGGCGGATACACTGAAGCTTTCTTT.

The chain combines TRBV5-1 with TRBJ2-3, with 9 positions matching TRBD1. V was clipped by 0 bases and J by 5 bases; unmatched bases: 1. In germline, CDR1 is SGHRS, CDR2 YFSETQ. The CDR3 length is 14 residues. CDR3 in amino acids: CASSLGTGVDTQYF. CDR3 DNA: TGCGCCAGCAGCTTGGGGACAGGGGTAGATACGCAGTATTTT.

V usage is TRBV6-6 and J usage is TRBJ2-1; 11 bases fit TRBD2. In germline, CDR1 is MNHNY, CDR2 SVGAGI (reference sequence). After removal of 0 bases from V and 8 bases from J, the junction contained 6 bases not matched to a gene. CDR3 length: 16 amino acids. The CDR3 sequence is CASSYSGVAGGYEQFF. The DNA of the CDR3 is TGTGCCAGCAGTTACTCAGGGGTAGCGGGAGGGTATGAGCAGTTCTTC.

V usage is TRBV25-1 and J usage is TRBJ1-1; no clear D. This CDR3 spans 14 amino acids. V was clipped by 1 base and J by 6 bases, with 12 bases between them. CDR1 and CDR2 from the germline V gene are MGHDK and SYGVNS. As DNA, the CDR3 is TGTGCCAGCAGTGAATCACCGGGTACCCCTGAAGCTTTCTTT. This sequence encodes CASSESPGTPEAFF.

This sequence joins TRBV19 and TRBJ2-2, with D maybe TRBD1 (5 bases). V was trimmed by 6 bases and J by 0 bases, leaving 8 bases between them. This CDR3 comprises 14 residues. Germline lookup yields CDR1 LNHDA and CDR2 SQIVND (reference sequence). CDR3 in DNA: TGTGCCAGTAGCCGACAGTCGAACACCGGGGAGCTGTTTTTT. This encodes CASSRQSNTGELFF.

The CDR3 is CASSPSGNPFYNEQFF. CDR3 nucleotides: TGTGCCAGCAGCCCTAGCGGGAACCCATTCTACAATGAGCAGTTCTTC. V and J are TRBV9 and TRBJ2-1, with 9 nucleotides matching TRBD2. The CDR3 has 16 amino acids. Looked up from germline, CDR1 is SGDLS and CDR2 is YYNGEE. The V segment lost 4 bases and the J segment 3 bases; nucleotides outside the gene matches: 8.

This chain joins TRBV7-9 and TRBJ1-1; D is ambiguous. This CDR3 comprises 13 residues. With 4 bases removed from V and 1 base from J, the gap between germline ends came to 7 bases. From germline, CDR1 is SEHNR and CDR2 FQNEAQ (reference sequence). For the CDR3, the DNA is TGTGCCAGCAGCTCTTACTGGAACACTGAAGCTTTCTTT. This codes for CASSSYWNTEAFF.

The V call is TRBV30, the J call TRBJ2-5; possibly TRBD2 for D (6 bases). Deletions cut 3 bases from V and 4 bases from J, with 15 bases between. The germline V gene has CDR1 GTSNPN and CDR2 SVGIG (reference sequence). The CDR3 totals 14 residues. The CDR3 loop is CAWSPGVAAETQYF. The CDR3 DNA is TGTGCCTGGAGCCCCGGGGTAGCGGCAGAGACCCAGTACTTC.

The table lists this clone with many counts. This chain joins TRBV7-8 and TRBJ2-6, with 11 bases matching TRBD2. Germline loops: CDR1 SGHVS, CDR2 FQNEAQ. With 5 bases clipped from V and 2 bases from J, the junction kept 5 bases outside the gene matches. There are 17 residues in the CDR3. In DNA form, the CDR3 reads TGTGCCAGCAGCCTACTAGCGGGAGTCCCTGGGGCCAACGTCCTGACTTTC. The encoded protein is CASSLLAGVPGANVLTF.

V usage is TRBV19 and J usage is TRBJ1-2, with 8 bases lining up with TRBD1. The CDR3 consists of 13 residues. V lost 5 bases, J lost 4 bases, and 3 bases stayed unmatched. Germline CDR1 reads LNHDA; CDR2 reads SQIVND (reference sequence). The CDR3 region is CASSSDRAYGYTF. For the CDR3, the DNA is TGTGCCAGTAGTTCGGACAGGGCCTATGGCTACACCTTC.